The rows below give T cell receptor beta chains drawn from one sample of a study of blood T cell repertoires in COVID-19. Measured with immunoSEQ multiplex PCR; TCRdb has only the in-frame clones, and not every one. The sample has about 100,000 clones, approximately 88% seen once. The sample taken for sequencing was peripheral blood. The source of these receptors is a human donor in a cohort sampled during active COVID-19. Each CDR3 is given with its conserved first and last residue.

CDR3aa: CASSFSGPEGQYF
v_gene: TRBV11-2
j_gene: TRBJ2-4

CDR3aa: CASSEGHREYEQYF
v_gene: TRBV6-1
j_gene: TRBJ2-7

CDR3aa: CAITAGTGNTGELFF
v_gene: TRBV10-3
j_gene: TRBJ2-2

CDR3aa: CASSSGGTGTGELFF
v_gene: TRBV6-6
j_gene: TRBJ2-2

CDR3aa: CASSFGRWRDSYEQYF
v_gene: TRBV11-2
j_gene: TRBJ2-7

CDR3aa: CASSPTSGAPLAQYF
v_gene: TRBV7-2
j_gene: TRBJ2-5

CDR3aa: CASSLGQPAGYGYTF
v_gene: TRBV27
j_gene: TRBJ1-2

CDR3aa: CASSFAGNPYEQYF
v_gene: TRBV5-4
j_gene: TRBJ2-7

CDR3aa: CASWGRTVPFSYEQYF
v_gene: TRBV6-4
j_gene: TRBJ2-7

CDR3aa: CASSLLDPRLAGDLGEQYF
v_gene: TRBV6-2/TRBV6-3
j_gene: TRBJ2-7

CDR3aa: CASSRSGTGNKETQYF
v_gene: TRBV7-2
j_gene: TRBJ2-5

CDR3aa: CASSELADSGQPQHF
v_gene: TRBV2
j_gene: TRBJ1-5

CDR3aa: CASSLLPGRSSYEQYF
v_gene: TRBV5-1
j_gene: TRBJ2-7

CDR3aa: CASSQDRLAAVTNSPLHF
v_gene: TRBV4-2
j_gene: TRBJ1-6

CDR3aa: CASRTIQGTGTEAFF
v_gene: TRBV6-6
j_gene: TRBJ1-1

CDR3aa: CASSRSGVSNEQFF
v_gene: TRBV19
j_gene: TRBJ2-1

CDR3aa: CASNLYNEKLFF
v_gene: TRBV2
j_gene: TRBJ1-4

CDR3aa: CASSLSGGGLDTQYF
v_gene: TRBV7-2
j_gene: TRBJ2-3

CDR3aa: CASSPRDRNTEELFF
v_gene: TRBV3-1/TRBV3-2
j_gene: TRBJ2-2

CDR3aa: CASSLFSQGGTNEKLFF
v_gene: TRBV28
j_gene: TRBJ1-4

CDR3aa: CASSYRVGGNGELFF
v_gene: TRBV7-2
j_gene: TRBJ2-2

CDR3aa: CSASRTGAPDAEAFF
v_gene: TRBV20-1
j_gene: TRBJ1-1

CDR3aa: CASSHGTSVETQYF
v_gene: TRBV6-5
j_gene: TRBJ2-5

CDR3aa: CASSQELAGGPLSYEQYF
v_gene: TRBV4-2
j_gene: TRBJ2-7

CDR3aa: CASSLVASGGLYEQYF
v_gene: TRBV5-5
j_gene: TRBJ2-7

CDR3aa: CASSARQANEQFF
v_gene: TRBV25-1
j_gene: TRBJ2-1

CDR3aa: CASSVVSSGGNEQFF
v_gene: TRBV9
j_gene: TRBJ2-1

CDR3aa: CASSNPSGRASGTFTDTQYF
v_gene: TRBV6-2/TRBV6-3
j_gene: TRBJ2-3

CDR3aa: CASSSSRDTGELFF
v_gene: TRBV5-8
j_gene: TRBJ2-2

CDR3aa: CASSEGRAGGGSGELFF
v_gene: TRBV6-1
j_gene: TRBJ2-2

CDR3aa: CASSPPGQGEAFF
v_gene: TRBV18
j_gene: TRBJ1-1

CDR3aa: CASSRGLEGPQHF
v_gene: TRBV27
j_gene: TRBJ1-5

CDR3aa: CASSPGQGGSSYNEQFF
v_gene: TRBV7-6
j_gene: TRBJ2-1